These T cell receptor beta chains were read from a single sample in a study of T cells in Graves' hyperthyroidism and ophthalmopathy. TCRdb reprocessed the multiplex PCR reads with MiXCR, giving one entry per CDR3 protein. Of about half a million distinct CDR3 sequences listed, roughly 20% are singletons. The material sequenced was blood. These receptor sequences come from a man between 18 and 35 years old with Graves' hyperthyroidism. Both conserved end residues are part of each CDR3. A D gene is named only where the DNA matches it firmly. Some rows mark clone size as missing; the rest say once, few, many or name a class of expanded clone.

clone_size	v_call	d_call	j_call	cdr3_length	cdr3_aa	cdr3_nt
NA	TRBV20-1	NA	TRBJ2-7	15	CSATFPGGVSYEQYF	TGCAGTGCTACCTTTCCAGGTGGGGTCTCCTACGAGCAGTACTTC
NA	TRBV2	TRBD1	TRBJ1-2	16	CASTPEGTVPNYGYTF	TGTGCCAGCACCCCAGAGGGGACAGTTCCTAACTATGGCTACACCTTC
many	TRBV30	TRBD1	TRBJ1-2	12	CAWNRGFYGYTF	TGTGCCTGGAACAGGGGTTTCTATGGCTACACCTTC
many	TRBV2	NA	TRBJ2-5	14	CASSQTALQETQYF	TGTGCCAGCAGTCAGACAGCGTTACAAGAGACCCAGTACTTC
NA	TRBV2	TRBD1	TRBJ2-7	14	CASHKGQGAYEQYF	TGTGCCAGCCATAAGGGGCAGGGGGCGTACGAGCAGTACTTC
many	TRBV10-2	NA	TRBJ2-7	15	CASRNPRDKSYEQYF	TGCGCCAGCAGGAACCCCCGGGACAAGTCCTACGAGCAGTACTTC
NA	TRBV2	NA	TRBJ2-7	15	CASSEEWPGGYEKYF	TGTGCCAGCAGTGAAGAGTGGCCGGGGGGCTACGAGAAGTACTTC
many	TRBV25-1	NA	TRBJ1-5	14	CASTGEPCNQPQHF	TGTGCCAGCACCGGTGAGCCCTGCAATCAGCCCCAGCATTTT
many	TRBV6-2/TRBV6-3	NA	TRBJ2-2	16	CASSTPGHKLTGELFF	TGTGCCAGCAGTACCCCGGGACACAAACTCACCGGGGAGCTGTTTTTT
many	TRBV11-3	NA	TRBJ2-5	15	CASSLDIRAQETQYF	TGTGCCAGCAGCTTAGATATAAGGGCGCAAGAGACCCAGTACTTC